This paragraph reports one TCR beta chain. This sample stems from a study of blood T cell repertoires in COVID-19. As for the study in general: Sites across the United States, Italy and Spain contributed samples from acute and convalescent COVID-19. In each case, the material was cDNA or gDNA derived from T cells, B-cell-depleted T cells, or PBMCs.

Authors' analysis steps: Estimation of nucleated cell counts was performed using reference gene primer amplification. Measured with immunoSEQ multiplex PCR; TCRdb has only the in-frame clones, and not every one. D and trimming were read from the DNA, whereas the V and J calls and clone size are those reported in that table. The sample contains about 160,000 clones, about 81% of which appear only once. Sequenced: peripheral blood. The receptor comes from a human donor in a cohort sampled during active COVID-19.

The CDR3, as DNA: TGTGCCATCAGTACAGGCACAGATACGCAGTATTTT. Encoded protein: CAISTGTDTQYF. The J gene is TRBJ2-3, the V gene TRBV7-8; D ambiguous. This CDR3 comprises 12 residues. Trimming pared 10 bases from V and 1 base from J, leaving 9 bases between. CDR1 is SGHVS, CDR2 FQNEAQ, per germline.